These 23 T cell receptor beta chains came from one sample sequenced in a study of cytomegalovirus exposure and HLA in healthy donors. The PCR employed 60 Vbeta primers together with 13 Jbeta primers. The data were produced by immunoSEQ multiplex PCR, yet TCRdb's version contains in-frame clones alone and is incomplete. The sample yields some 100,000 clones, less than 85% seen once. The sample was PBMCs. The receptor set was obtained from a man in his fifties in good health and CMV-seropositive.

The chain couples TRBV19 to TRBJ2-7; TRBD2 is a possible D gene (5 bases). Trimming shortened V by 5 bases and J by 0 bases, and 11 bases separated the two germline ends. From germline, CDR1 is LNHDA and CDR2 SQIVND (reference sequence). The CDR3 contains 14 residues. Written as DNA, the CDR3 is TGTGCCAGTAGTCCCCGGGATGGCTCCTACGAGCAGTACTTC. Its translation is CASSPRDGSYEQYF.

The chain links TRBV6-1 to TRBJ2-7; D call uncertain. The CDR3 extends over 13 amino acids. Trimming shortened V by 6 bases and J by 3 bases, and 12 bases separated the two germline ends. Germline CDR1 and CDR2: MNHNS and SASEGT. CDR3 residues: CASRVDTRYEQYF. For the CDR3, the DNA is TGTGCCAGCAGAGTCGACACTCGCTACGAGCAGTACTTC.

This CDR3 is CASSHPGIEQYF. The DNA for the CDR3 is TGTGCCAGCAGCCACCCGGGGATCGAGCAGTACTTC. V usage is TRBV7-2 and J usage is TRBJ2-7; tentative D call: TRBD2 (5 bases). V gave up 5 bases and J gave up 6 bases, with 11 bases separating them. CDR3 length: 12 amino acids. Germline values: CDR1 SGHTA, CDR2 FQGNSA.

This rearrangement joins TRBV11-2 to TRBJ1-3, with 9 nucleotides matching TRBD1. Per the germline V gene, CDR1 is SGHAT and CDR2 is FQNNGV. The CDR3 covers 16 residues. Trimming removed 2 bases from V and 6 bases from J; junction bases left unmatched: 8. CDR3 sequence (DNA): TGTGCCAGCAGCTTAAATACAGGGGGCCTAAAAAACACCATATATTTT. It is translated as CASSLNTGGLKNTIYF.

V and J are TRBV7-2 and TRBJ2-1; 11 bases are a match to TRBD2. V shed 1 base and J 7 bases; nucleotides not matched to a gene: 6. The germline CDR1 and CDR2 sequences are SGHTA and FQGNSA. This CDR3 region has 16 residues. The CDR3 loop is CASSLVGGLAANEQFF. CDR3 sequence (DNA): TGTGCCAGCAGCTTAGTGGGGGGACTAGCGGCGAATGAGCAGTTCTTC.

This chain uses TRBV5-6 with TRBJ2-7, with 10 bases aligning to TRBD2. The germline CDR1 and CDR2 sequences are SGHDT and YYEEEE. The CDR3 is 16 residues long. V dropped 4 bases and J dropped 7; count of bases not matched to a gene: 14. The CDR3 is CASSRGLAELLGEQYF. The CDR3 region has the DNA TGTGCCAGCAGCCGAGGACTAGCGGAACTTTTGGGGGAGCAGTACTTC.

This chain connects TRBV15 to TRBJ1-3, with D possibly TRBD1 on 6 matching bases. The CDR3 covers 17 residues. Trimming removed 5 bases from V and 2 bases from J, with 19 bases in between. CDR1 is LNHNV and CDR2 is YYDKDF in the germline V gene (reference sequence). The CDR3 sequence is CATSPRTVSQTGNTIYF. Written as DNA, the CDR3 is TGTGCCACCAGCCCCCGGACAGTGAGTCAAACTGGAAACACCATATATTTT.

The J gene is TRBJ2-1, the V gene TRBV6-5; TRBD2 is a possible D gene (5 bases). The V and J ends lost 6 bases and 8 bases respectively, with 17 bases between them. The CDR3 spans 14 residues. The germline V gene encodes CDR1 MNHEY and CDR2 SVGAGI. CDR3 DNA: TGTGCCAGCAGCCACCTCGAGACGAGGGATGAGCAGTTCTTC. Protein sequence: CASSHLETRDEQFF.

This chain joins TRBV4-1 and TRBJ2-1; 11 bases align to TRBD2. V lost 0 bases, J lost 0 bases, and 13 bases stayed unmatched. CDR3 size: 21 residues. Germline V lookup: CDR1 MGHRA, CDR2 YSYEKL. DNA for the CDR3: TGCGCCAGCAGCCAAGAAATGCGGACTAGCGGGCGCCGGAGCTCCTACAATGAGCAGTTCTTC. Translation gives CASSQEMRTSGRRSSYNEQFF.

V gene TRBV7-8 combines with J gene TRBJ2-7; D uncertain. V was trimmed by 2 bases and J by 5 bases, leaving 13 bases between them. This CDR3 is 14 amino acids long. Looked up from germline, CDR1 is SGHVS and CDR2 is FQNEAQ. The CDR3 loop is CASSLSVSNHEQYF. CDR3 nucleotides: TGTGCCAGCAGCTTAAGCGTCTCAAACCACGAGCAGTACTTC.

The genes are TRBV27 and TRBJ2-7, with D possibly TRBD1 on 5 matching bases. The CDR3 runs to 14 residues. V gave up 4 bases and J gave up 3 bases, with 13 bases separating them. Germline CDR1 and CDR2: MNHEY and SMNVEV (reference sequence). For the CDR3, the DNA is TGTGCCAGCAGTTGGGGCCTAAATTACTACGAGCAGTACTTC. Protein product: CASSWGLNYYEQYF.

CDR3: CASGTAGVSYNEQFF. The CDR3 nucleotides are TGTGCCAGCGGAACCGCAGGGGTCTCCTACAATGAGCAGTTCTTC. The genes are TRBV6-5 and TRBJ2-1; D possibly corresponds to TRBD1 (6 bases). Germline V lookup: CDR1 MNHEY, CDR2 SVGAGI. V dropped 8 bases and J dropped 0 bases, with 14 bases sitting between them. The CDR3 is made up of 15 amino acids.

For this clone: This CDR3 fails to terminate in the conserved phenylalanine or tryptophan, so it likely reflects a read error. This chain connects TRBV6-5 to TRBJ2-7, with TRBD1 matching 11 bases. This CDR3 spans 14 amino acids. V was pared by 2 bases and J by 6 bases, with 3 bases of the junction left unmatched. Germline V gene lookup returns CDR1 MNHEY and CDR2 SVGAGI. CDR3 nucleotides: TGTGCCAGCAGTTACGGACAGGGGGCGGTCGAGCAGTACCTC. It yields the protein CASSYGQGAVEQYL.

The chain is built from TRBV28 and TRBJ1-5, with a possible D match to TRBD1 (6 bases). Germline V lookup: CDR1 MDHEN, CDR2 SYDVKM. With 5 bases removed from V and 9 bases from J, the gap between germline ends came to 14 bases. This CDR3 comprises 13 residues. CDR3 region: CASSVGDIRPQHF. DNA of the CDR3: TGTGCCAGCAGTGTCGGGGACATTCGGCCCCAGCATTTT. Based on the CDR3 plus reference TRBV28 and TRBJ1-5, the full variable domain is DVKVTQSSRYLVKRTGEKVFLECVQDMDHENMFWYRQDPGLGLRLIYFSYDVKMKEKGDIPEGYSVSREKKERFSLILESASTNQTSMYLCASSVGDIRPQHFGDGTRLSIL.

CDR3 residues: CASSEMSGAYEQYF. The CDR3 DNA is TGTGCCAGCAGCGAGATGTCGGGGGCCTACGAGCAGTACTTC. The V and J genes are TRBV11-3 and TRBJ2-7; D might be TRBD2 (6 bases). The CDR3 is 14 amino acids. Germline values: CDR1 SGHNT, CDR2 YENEEA. Trimming cost V 5 bases and J 2 bases, with 13 bases left between them.

As concerns this clone: The same CDR3 is also encoded by other DNA sequences in this sample. The V and J genes are TRBV9 and TRBJ2-7, with TRBD1 identical over 9 bases. V was pared by 0 bases and J by 2 bases, with 0 bases of the junction left unmatched. The CDR3 runs 14 residues. The V gene's germline CDR1 is SGDLS and CDR2 YYNGEE. The CDR3 DNA follows: TGTGCCAGCAGCGTAGGACAGGGGGCCTACGAGCAGTACTTC. Residues: CASSVGQGAYEQYF.

The chain carries TRBV15 and TRBJ2-5, with TRBD2 matching over 12 bases. This CDR3 spans 15 amino acids. V lost 1 base to trimming and J lost 5 bases; unmatched junction nucleotides: 2. Per the germline V gene, CDR1 is LNHNV and CDR2 is YYDKDF (reference sequence). CDR3 nucleotides: TGTGCCACCAGCAGAGGGACTAGCGGGATTGAGACCCAGTACTTC. Protein: CATSRGTSGIETQYF.

A single count supports this clone. The CDR3 sequence is CASSLQGAAVANYGYTF. As DNA, the CDR3 is TGTGCCAGCAGCTTACAGGGGGCAGCGGTGGCTAACTATGGCTACACCTTC. J is TRBJ1-2 and V is TRBV7-8, with 8 bases that match TRBD1. The CDR3 extends over 17 amino acids. Germline CDR1 reads SGHVS; CDR2 reads FQNEAQ. V lost 2 bases, J lost 0 bases, and 8 bases stayed unmatched.

The J gene is TRBJ1-5, the V gene TRBV19, with a possible D match to TRBD1 (5 bases). Trimming cost V 4 bases and J 6 bases, with 13 bases left between them. Germline CDR1 LNHDA, CDR2 SQIVND (reference sequence). This CDR3 region has 14 residues. This CDR3 reads CASSTGQRSQPQHF. DNA of the CDR3: TGTGCCAGTAGTACTGGACAAAGAAGTCAGCCCCAGCATTTT.

This clone was recorded a few times. The chain recombines TRBV15 with TRBJ1-2; tentative D call: TRBD1 (5 bases). V lost 3 bases, J lost 4 bases, and 12 bases lay in between. Germline CDR1 reads LNHNV; CDR2 reads YYDKDF (reference sequence). The CDR3 is 14 amino acids. The CDR3 is CATSRGRVGYGYTF. The CDR3 nucleotides read TGTGCCACCAGCAGGGGCAGGGTGGGCTATGGCTACACCTTC.

The J gene is TRBJ1-5, the V gene TRBV7-2; 7 bases agree with TRBD1. V gave up 1 base and J gave up 4 bases; unmatched junction bases: 4. CDR1 is SGHTA and CDR2 is FQGNSA in the germline V gene. CDR3 length: 15 residues. This chain's CDR3 is CASSLGRQGNQPQHF. CDR3 in DNA: TGTGCCAGCAGCTTAGGACGACAGGGTAATCAGCCCCAGCATTTT. Based on the CDR3 plus reference TRBV7-2 and TRBJ1-5, the full variable domain is GAGVSQSPSNKVTEKGKDVELRCDPISGHTALYWYRQSLGQGLEFLIYFQGNSAPDKSGLPSDRFSAERTGGSVSTLTIQRTQQEDSAVYLCASSLGRQGNQPQHFGDGTRLSIL.

The CDR3 DNA follows: TGTGCCAGCAGCTTACCTAGCGGGAGAGACAACAATGAGCAGTTCTTC. Amino acid sequence: CASSLPSGRDNNEQFF. The chain joins TRBV7-9 to TRBJ2-1; 10 bases map to TRBD2. The germline gives CDR1 SEHNR, CDR2 FQNEAQ (reference sequence). The CDR3 length is 16 residues. J lost 5 bases, V lost 2 bases, and 6 bases had no gene match.

CDR3 amino acids: CASSSQGGGNTIYF. CDR3 bases: TGCGCCAGCAGCTCACAGGGGGGTGGAAACACCATATATTTT. This chain joins TRBV5-1 and TRBJ1-3; TRBD1 aligns across 8 bases. Germline values: CDR1 SGHRS, CDR2 YFSETQ. This CDR3 contains 14 residues. V lost 3 bases to trimming and J lost 3 bases; unmatched junction nucleotides: 2. The complete variable domain, with remaining parts taken from reference TRBV5-1 and TRBJ1-3, reads KAGVTQTPRYLIKTRGQQVTLSCSPISGHRSVSWYQQTPGQGLQFLFEYFSETQRNKGNFPGRFSGRQFSNSRSEMNVSTLELGDSALYLCASSSQGGGNTIYFGEGSWLTVV.